This T cell receptor beta chain was sequenced in a study of Ad26.COV2.S vaccination and SARS-CoV-2 variants (dated by TCRdb to about 2021). Regarding the complete study: Vaccine-arm donors were drawn from COV1001, a multicentre, randomized, double-blind, placebo-controlled phase I-IIa trial of Ad26.COV2.S in healthy adults. Ad26.COV2.S was administered intramuscularly at a dose of 5x10^10 or 1x10^11 viral particles, either as one shot or as two shots given 56 days apart. Investigators remained blinded to trial group allocation during experiments and outcome assessment. Trial participants were randomized into five groups of five, in which low-dose or high-dose Ad26.COV2.S was given once or twice, or placebo was given on both occasions. A total of approximately 30 samples were included in the TCR-sequenced set, comprising 19 Ad26.COV2.S vaccine recipients, 5 placebo recipients and 8 SARS-CoV-2 convalescent individuals. TCRbeta repertoire sequencing served as the tool for gauging how specific and how broad the SARS-CoV-2-reactive T cell receptors were following Ad26.COV2.S vaccination. The research as a whole found: Non-spike TCR breadth was comparable between vaccine and placebo recipients, consistent with the vaccine containing only spike. It was noted by the authors that total T cell responses may have been underestimated by the TCR breadth and depth analyses. Ad26.COV2.S recipients had higher spike-specific TCR breadth than placebo recipients (P = 0.0014). The study was not powered for comparison of responses between vaccine doses or regimens. Substantial breadth of spike-specific CD8+ and CD4+ T cell responses was reported after vaccination.

A word on this clone: Its antigen remains undetermined. No clone much larger than this one lies a single base away; base qualities are absent.

The immunoSEQ Assay was the method used to sequence TCRbeta CDR3 regions. After extraction, genomic DNA underwent amplification by bias-controlled multiplex PCR, followed by high-throughput sequencing. Per the source publication's procedure: To quantify the absolute abundance of every unique TCRbeta CDR3 region, sequences were collapsed and filtered. T cell fraction was estimated by normalization of TCRbeta template counts to usable DNA, with usable DNA being measured through amplification of reference genes present in all nucleated cells. Repertoire TCRs were annotated as SARS-CoV-2-specific by exact matching of V gene, CDR3 amino acid sequence and J gene to a known reactive TCR set. The reference SARS-CoV-2 TCR set was obtained from MIRA and was filtered for enrichment in COVID-19-positive ImmuneCODE repertoires, whereby public or cross-reactive TCRs were removed. Drawing on the MIRA antigens, annotated TCRs were analysed further at the level of specific ORF or position within ORF. Breadth was defined as annotated unique rearrangements over total unique productive rearrangements; depth was the summed frequency of those rearrangements. TCR breadth was compared between groups using two-sided Wilcoxon rank-sum tests. Entries here come from immuneACCESS through TCRdb and include only in-frame sequences with V and J called. Some clones fail to appear in such tables; in the studies checked, an unresolved V gene covers under half of the shortfall, and the cause of the remainder is unknown. V, J and clone size derive from that table, while D and trimming were established from the DNA sequence. The sample has approximately 410,000 clones on record, over 80% of them singletons. About 1.6% of the sample lies in the top ten.

Reading from cysteine to phenylalanine, the CDR3 counts 15 amino acids. This entry keeps only the CDR3 DNA: 45 bases, framed from base 1. Trimming costs V 8 bases and J 2 bases, and their ends lie 17 bases apart. From the germline V gene, CDR1 is MDHEN and CDR2 is SYDVKM. This specimen's treatment or condition label, interpreted: roughly 18 received Ad26.COV2.S at low or high dose, single or two shots; 5 received placebo; per-sample allocation not given. Repertoires of vaccine and placebo recipients were sequenced from samples taken on day 63 after the first injection. Between 29 July and 7 August 2020, Cohort 1b enrolled around 24 adults aged 18-55 years at one site in Boston, USA. Ad26.COV2.S was a replication-incompetent adenovirus type 26 vector that expressed a prefusion-stabilized SARS-CoV-2 spike protein derived from the original Wuhan strain.

The sample was peripheral blood, taken in a trial of Ad26.COV2.S vaccine versus placebo. This TCR derives from a person aged 18 to 65 who received the Ad26.COV2.S COVID-19 vaccine or a placebo. This receptor chain uses TRBV28 and TRBJ2-3, with TRBD2 as a weak D call on 6 bases. The DNA is as follows: TGTGCCAGCCGTCGGGGCGGGGCCAACACAGATACGCAGTATTTT. Translated, it gives CASRRGGANTDTQYF.